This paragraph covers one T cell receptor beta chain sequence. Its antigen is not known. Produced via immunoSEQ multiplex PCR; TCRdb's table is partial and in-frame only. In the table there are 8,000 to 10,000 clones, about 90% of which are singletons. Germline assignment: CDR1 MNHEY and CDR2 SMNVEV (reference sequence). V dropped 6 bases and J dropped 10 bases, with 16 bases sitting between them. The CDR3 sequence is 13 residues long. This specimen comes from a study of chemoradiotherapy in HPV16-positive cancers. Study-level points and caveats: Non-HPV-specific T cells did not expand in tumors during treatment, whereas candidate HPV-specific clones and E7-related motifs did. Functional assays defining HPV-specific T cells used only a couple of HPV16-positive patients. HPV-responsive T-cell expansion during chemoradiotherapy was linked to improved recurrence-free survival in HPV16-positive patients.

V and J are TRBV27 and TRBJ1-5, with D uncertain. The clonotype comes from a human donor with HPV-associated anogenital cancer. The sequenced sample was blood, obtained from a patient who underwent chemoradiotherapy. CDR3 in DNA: TGTGCCAGCAGGCCCAATGACAATCTCCCCCAGCATTTT. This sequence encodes CASRPNDNLPQHF.